The subject of this entry is one TCR beta chain. No antigen is known for it. The data were obtained in a study of T cell responses to AZD1222 COVID-19 vaccine. General study findings and limits: Most donors were white British and more were female, and clonal diversity was possibly underestimated. Repertoire sampling occurred only after the peak T cell response.

Germline CDR1 and CDR2: SGHNT and YENEEA. V lost 6 bases and J 0 bases, leaving 18 bases between the germline ends. The CDR3 is made up of 16 amino acids. The protocol was immunoSEQ multiplex PCR, while the TCRdb copy is restricted to in-frame clones and leaves out a portion. This sample has around 160,000 clones, with approximately 78% found just once. V is TRBV11-3 and J is TRBJ2-7; a possible D gene is TRBD1 (5 bases). The specimen was peripheral blood, collected on day 0 of MenACWY control vaccination. The receptor comes from an adult in good health. CDR3 region: CASSLRRRVPSYEQYF. CDR3 DNA sequence: TGTGCCAGCAGTTTACGCCGCAGGGTTCCCTCCTACGAGCAGTACTTC.